The T cell receptor beta chain under discussion was sequenced for a study of cytomegalovirus exposure and HLA in healthy donors. Notes on this clone: Antigen specificity is unknown. At one end, the junction sequence differs from germline, possibly due to a read error.

The CDR3 has 13 amino acids. Per germline, CDR1 MNHEY and CDR2 SVGAGI. Notes on the study in general: Being indistinguishable, some V segments were excluded, TRBV6-2 and TRBV6-3 among them.

Vbeta (60) and Jbeta (13) primers were used in the PCR. Libraries were prepared by immunoSEQ multiplex PCR; TCRdb keeps only in-frame clonotypes and omits some of them. The sample carries about 120,000 clones, about 80% recorded once. The sequence was collected from a male donor in good health and CMV-seronegative. The V and J genes are TRBV6-5 and TRBJ2-7, with 8 positions matching TRBD1. The sequenced sample consisted of PBMCs. The CDR3 loop is CAIHGTGAYEQYF. CDR3 nucleotide sequence: TGTGCCATCCACGGGACAGGAGCCTACGAGCAGTACTTT.